This TCR beta chain derives from a study of blood T cell repertoires in COVID-19. Method: immunoSEQ multiplex PCR; TCRdb's copy keeps in-frame clones and lacks some. Among some 97,000 clones listed, around nine tenths were seen once. Germline V gene data show CDR1 as MNHEY and CDR2 as SVGAGI. The CDR3 runs 13 residues. The V gene lost 4 bases and the J gene lost 7 bases, with 11 bases spanning the gap. The V call is TRBV6-5, the J call TRBJ2-4; D might be TRBD1 (7 bases). Sequenced input: peripheral blood. The TCR originated in a man between 65 and 85 years old with acute or convalescent COVID-19. CDR3 region: CASSFAGGNIQYF. The CDR3 nucleotides are TGTGCCAGCAGTTTCGCAGGGGGGAACATTCAGTACTTC.